Below, one TCR beta chain is given with its context. Its cognate antigen has yet to be identified. No much larger clone exists at a distance of one base, and base qualities are not known. The patients picked for sequencing were ones in whom flow cytometry had shown an expansion of CD8+CD57+ cells. All patients had severe acquired aplastic anemia diagnosed by International Study of Aplastic Anemia and Agranulocytosis and Camitta criteria. Patients had received no therapy at the time of blood sampling. The study deep-sequenced TCR repertoires of sorted CD4+ and CD8+ blood T cells from severe aplastic anemia patients and healthy subjects. Patients were enrolled in the USA under clinicaltrials.gov protocols 00001620, 01623167, 00001397, 00071045, 00081523 and 00961064. Ficoll-Paque density gradient centrifugation was used to isolate peripheral blood mononuclear cells. Before DNA was extracted, CD4+ and CD8+ T cells were sorted using either FACS or magnetic beads.

These data are taken from a study of CD8+CD57+ T cells in acquired aplastic anemia (dated by TCRdb to the late 2010s). A note on the overall study: A mean of 3.2 ug of DNA, ranging from about 0.2 to 27.4 ug, was extracted from sorted CD4+ and CD8+ cells. CD8+CD57+ expansion was defined as a frequency above the mean frequency observed in healthy subjects. On the study overall, not on this receptor specifically: Twenty-nine CD8+ CDR3 sequences were found to be shared between patients and controls, but these sequences appeared to be highly expressed in patients and within the immunodominant clones of the patients. CD8+ Simpson's diversity did not differ significantly between patients and healthy controls (P=0.060).

The germline V gene encodes CDR1 MNHNS and CDR2 SASEGT. The CDR3 goes from the cysteine to the phenylalanine over 14 residues. The kept DNA is CDR3 alone, 42 bases in frame from the first base. The junction shows trimming of 4 bases on V and 0 bases on J, plus 9 bases between the germline ends. Genomic DNA was used as template for profiling of TCR beta VDJ combinations and CDR3 sequences. An Illumina HiSeq 2000 was the platform used for TCR repertoire sequencing. Per the authors' processing: Repertoire assessment relied on Simpson's diversity index, CDR3 size and DJ length profiles, and TRBV/TRBJ rearrangement plots. The most abundant DNA sequence in the deep sequencing data was defined as the immunodominant clone. CDR3 amino acid sequences were screened for sharing across subjects and compared with published repertoires and the VDJdb database. TCRdb reran the public reads through fastp at Q25 and MiXCR, keeping productive beta chains. Every CDR3 protein is listed once, alongside the most common genes and DNA of its rows. For this entry, the V and J calls and clone size follow TCRdb and not the study's own pipeline. The sample data list about 170,000 distinct CDR3 sequences, and around half of these were observed just once. The ten largest clonotypes hold more than 1% of the sample.

This clonotype was obtained from a human donor with aplastic anemia. Sequencing input: sorted CD4+, CD8+, or CD8+CD57+ T cells (not recorded which) from PBMCs. Recombination connected TRBV6-1 to TRBJ1-1, with TRBD1 perhaps the D gene, on 6 matching bases. The DNA is TGTGCCAGCAGTGGTGGACAGATGAACACTGAAGCTTTCTTT. Translated, this is CASSGGQMNTEAFF.